This T cell receptor (beta chain) comes out of a study of regulatory T cells in long-lasting Graves disease. The sample holds a few counts of this clonotype. The CDR3 loop spans 14 amino acids. Trimming pared 8 bases from V and 2 bases from J, leaving 12 bases between. CDR1 and CDR2 from the germline V gene are SGHVS and FQNEAQ. This sample's time point: newly diagnosed GD, antithyroid drugs for less than 3 months. From RNA extracted from PBMCs, the TCR library was made. Sequencing libraries for TCR beta were prepared with iRepertoire HTBI primers and Arm-PCR of CDR3 regions. TCRdb re-derived calls from the multiplex PCR reads in MiXCR, one entry per CDR3 protein. The sample lists roughly 360,000 distinct CDR3 sequences, 12% occurring once. This same sample was also part of a study on T cells in Graves' hyperthyroidism and ophthalmopathy.

The V and J genes are TRBV7-8 and TRBJ2-2; D unresolved. The sample was peripheral blood mononuclear cells (PBMCs), taken at new diagnosis, from a patient treated with antithyroid drugs. This receptor was taken from a woman in her late teens or twenties with Graves disease. The CDR3 region has the DNA TGTGCCAGCGGCTGGAGCATTAACACCGGGGAGCTGTTTTTT. Protein sequence: CASGWSINTGELFF.